This T cell receptor (beta chain) comes out of a study of blood T cell repertoires in COVID-19. Study-wide background: COVID-19 samples, acute and convalescent, were from the United States, Italy and Spain. PBMCs, B-cell-depleted T cells, or T cells were the source of the cDNA or gDNA that made up the material.

In the original workflow: Amplification of reference gene primers provided the estimated nucleated cell counts. Method: immunoSEQ multiplex PCR; TCRdb's copy keeps in-frame clones and lacks some. V, J and clone size are those of that table, while D and trimming were read from the DNA. Of some 77,000 clones in the sample, more than 80% were seen once. Germline V gene data show CDR1 as SGDLS and CDR2 as YYNGEE. The germline V and J ends were trimmed by 4 bases and 0 bases, with 20 bases remaining between them. CDR3 length: 17 residues. Material: peripheral blood. The J gene is TRBJ2-7, the V gene TRBV9; tentative D call: TRBD2 (5 bases). This TCR derives from a woman aged 70-85 years with acute or convalescent COVID-19. The CDR3 region has the DNA TGTGCCAGCAGCAAAGAAGTGGGGTTGGGGAGCTCCTACGAGCAGTACTTC. Its translation is CASSKEVGLGSSYEQYF.